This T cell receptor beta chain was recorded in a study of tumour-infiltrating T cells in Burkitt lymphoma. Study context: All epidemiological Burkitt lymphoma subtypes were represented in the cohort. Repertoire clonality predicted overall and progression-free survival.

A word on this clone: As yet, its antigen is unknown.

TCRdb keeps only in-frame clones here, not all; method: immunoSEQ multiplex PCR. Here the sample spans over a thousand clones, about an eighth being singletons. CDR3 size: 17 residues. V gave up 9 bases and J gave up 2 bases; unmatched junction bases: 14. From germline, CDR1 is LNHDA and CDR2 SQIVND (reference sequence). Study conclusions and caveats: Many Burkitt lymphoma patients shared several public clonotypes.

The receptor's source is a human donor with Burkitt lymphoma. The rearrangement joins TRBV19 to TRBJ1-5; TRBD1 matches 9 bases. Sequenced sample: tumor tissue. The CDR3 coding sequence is TGTGCCAGCGCCGGGACAGGGAATCAAAGGGGCAATCAGCCCCAGCATTTT. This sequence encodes CASAGTGNQRGNQPQHF. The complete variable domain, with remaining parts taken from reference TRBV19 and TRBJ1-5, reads DGGITQSPKYLFRKEGQNVTLSCEQNLNHDAMYWYRQDPGQGLRLIYYSQIVNDFQKGDIAEGYSVSREKKESFPLTVTSAQKNPTAFYLCASAGTGNQRGNQPQHFGDGTRLSIL.